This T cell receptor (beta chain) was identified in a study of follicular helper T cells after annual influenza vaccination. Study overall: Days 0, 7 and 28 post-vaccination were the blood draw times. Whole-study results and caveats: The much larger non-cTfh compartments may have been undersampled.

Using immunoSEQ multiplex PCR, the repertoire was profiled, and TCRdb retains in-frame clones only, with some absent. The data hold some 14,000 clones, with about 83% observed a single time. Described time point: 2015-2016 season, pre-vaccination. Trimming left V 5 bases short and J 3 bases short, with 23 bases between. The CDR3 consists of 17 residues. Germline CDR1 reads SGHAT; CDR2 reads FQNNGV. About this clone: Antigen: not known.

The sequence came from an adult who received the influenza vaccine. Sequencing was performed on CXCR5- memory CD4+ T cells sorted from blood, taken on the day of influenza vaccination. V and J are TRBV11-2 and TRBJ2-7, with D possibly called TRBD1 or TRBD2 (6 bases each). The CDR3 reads CASSRRGGGQGSYEQYF. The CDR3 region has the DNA TGTGCCAGCAGCCGACGCGGAGGGGGGCAGGGGAGCTACGAGCAGTACTTC. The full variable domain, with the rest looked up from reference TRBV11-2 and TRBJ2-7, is EAGVAQSPRYKIIEKRQSVAFWCNPISGHATLYWYQQILGQGPKLLIQFQNNGVVDDSQLPKDRFSAERLKGVDSTLKIQPAKLEDSAVYLCASSRRGGGQGSYEQYFGPGTRLTVT.